This T cell receptor beta chain was captured in a study of cytomegalovirus exposure and HLA in healthy donors. Overall study results and limits: Altogether, more than 150 TCR beta chains were recorded as cytomegalovirus-associated.

Assay: immunoSEQ multiplex PCR; the TCRdb copy retains only in-frame clones and omits some. Of about 160,000 clones detected, about 90% appear once; the ten largest clones hold about 3%. This clone has a single count. Antigen: not known. The CDR3 is 23 amino acids. Germline-derived CDR1 and CDR2 are SGHTA and FQGTGA. V lost 0 bases to trimming and J lost 2 bases; unmatched junction nucleotides: 20. The sequence derives from a woman aged 18 to 35 in good health and CMV-seropositive. Material for sequencing was PBMCs. The rearrangement links TRBV7-3 to TRBJ2-7; TRBD2 matches 15 bases. The CDR3 loop reads CASSLTSRDRSGTSGRTAYEQYF. The CDR3 DNA sequence: TGTGCCAGCAGCTTAACGTCCCGGGACAGATCCGGGACTAGCGGGAGGACCGCCTACGAGCAGTACTTC.